This paragraph reports one TCR beta chain. This sample was included in a study of blood T cell repertoires in COVID-19. Only in-frame clones appear in the TCRdb table, and some are missing; sequencing was by immunoSEQ multiplex PCR. The data show some 240,000 clones, with approximately 84% seen just once and roughly 3.5% held by the top ten. Looked up from germline, CDR1 is KGHDR and CDR2 is SFDVKD. This CDR3 contains 16 residues. With 4 bases removed from V and 2 bases from J, the gap between germline ends came to 14 bases. The sample taken for sequencing was PBMCs or T cells enriched from blood (not recorded which). This chain joins TRBV24-1 and TRBJ2-1; maybe TRBD2 (6 bases). The TCR comes from a woman between 40 and 55 years old with acute COVID-19. This CDR3 is CATSDMTSRTYNEQFF. The CDR3 region has the DNA TGTGCCACCAGTGACATGACTAGTCGAACCTACAATGAGCAGTTCTTC.